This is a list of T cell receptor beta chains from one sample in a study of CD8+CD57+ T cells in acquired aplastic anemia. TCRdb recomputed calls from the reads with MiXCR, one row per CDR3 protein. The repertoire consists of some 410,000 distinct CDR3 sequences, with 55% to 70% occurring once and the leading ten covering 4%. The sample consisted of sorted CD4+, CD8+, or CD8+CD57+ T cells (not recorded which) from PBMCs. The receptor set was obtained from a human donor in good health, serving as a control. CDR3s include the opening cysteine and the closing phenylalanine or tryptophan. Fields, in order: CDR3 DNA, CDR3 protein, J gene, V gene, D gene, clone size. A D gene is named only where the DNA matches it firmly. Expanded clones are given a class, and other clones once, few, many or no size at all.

TGTGCCAGCAGTCGACAGAGCTCCTACGCGGAGTACTTC CASSRQSSYAEYF TRBJ2-7 TRBV2 - -
TGCAGCGTACGACAGTCTAACTATGGCTACACCTTC CSVRQSNYGYTF TRBJ1-2 TRBV29-1 - -
TGTGCCAGCAGCAAGGGACGGGGAACACTTGACTATGAAGCTTTCTTT CASSKGRGTLDYEAFF TRBJ1-1 TRBV7-2 - many
TGTGCCAGCACCTCGGACAGGACCTACAATGAGCAGTTCTTC CASTSDRTYNEQFF TRBJ2-1 TRBV11-2 TRBD1 -
TGTGCCAGCAGCCACAGGCCGTACGAGCAGTACTTC CASSHRPYEQYF TRBJ2-7 TRBV11-2 - -
TGTGCCAGCAGCCTACGGGGTCACGGCACTCAGCACTACCATTTT CASSLRGHGTQHYHF TRBJ1-5 TRBV12-3/TRBV12-4 - -
TGTGCCAGCAGCTCGACGGCATTGCCCAAACAGCCCCAGCATTTT CASSSTALPKQPQHF TRBJ1-5 TRBV7-2 - -
TGTGCCAGCAGCTCAGACAGGCCTCAGGGGACGCAGTACTTC CASSSDRPQGTQYF TRBJ2-7 TRBV7-2 - -
TGCAGTGCCCTTGAGATGAGGGATAGCAATGGCTACACCTTC CSALEMRDSNGYTF TRBJ1-2 TRBV20-1 - -
TGTGCCAGCAGCGTATACACAGGGGCTGGAAACACCATATATTTT CASSVYTGAGNTIYF TRBJ1-3 TRBV9 TRBD1 few
TGTGCCGGGACAGGGGGCAATTCACCCCTCCACTTT CAGTGGNSPLHF TRBJ1-6 TRBV30 TRBD1 many
TGTGCCAGCAGCCTAGTAAGGGGCCGAAAGCAAGAGCAGCAGTACTTC CASSLVRGRKQEQQYF TRBJ2-7 TRBV7-2 - -
TGTGCCAGCAGCCGGGAGTGTGGTATCACCGGTGAGCTGTTTTTT CASSRECGITGELFF TRBJ2-2 TRBV7-8 - -
TGCAGTGCTGAACAGGGGGCGAATGAGCAGTTCTTC CSAEQGANEQFF TRBJ2-1 TRBV20-1 TRBD1 -
TGTGCCAGCAGCCGAGGGGGGGGGGTGACCCAGTACATCTTC CASSRGGGVTQYIF TRBJ1-2 TRBV7-3 - -
TGCAGTGCTATAGACCGCACCACTGACTTTAGGTACGAGCAGTACTTC CSAIDRTTDFRYEQYF TRBJ2-7 TRBV20-1 - -
TGCGCCAGCAGCCGCCCAGGGCCTGGAAACACCATATATTTT CASSRPGPGNTIYF TRBJ1-3 TRBV4-1 - few
TGTGCCAGCGATCCCAGGGGGACAGGGGGCTTCTCCGCTGAAGCTTTCTTT CASDPRGTGGFSAEAFF TRBJ1-1 TRBV12-3/TRBV12-4 TRBD1 many
TGCGCCAGCAGCTTTGGACAGGCTGGGGGCTATAATTCACCCCTCCACTTT CASSFGQAGGYNSPLHF TRBJ1-6 TRBV5-1 TRBD1 many
TGCGCCAGCAGCTTATCAGACATGGGCCGTAATGCCTATGGCTACACCTTC CASSLSDMGRNAYGYTF TRBJ1-2 TRBV7-3 - -
TGTGCCAGCACCCGGGGACAGTCCTCCAACTATGGCTACACCTTC CASTRGQSSNYGYTF TRBJ1-2 TRBV3-1 TRBD1 many
TGTGCCAGCAGTTTACGATCGGAAGCTTTCTTT CASSLRSEAFF TRBJ1-1 TRBV12-3/TRBV12-4 - -
TGTGCTAGCAGCGAGTCCGGGCTCGATTATGAGCAGTTCTTC CASSESGLDYEQFF TRBJ2-1 TRBV7-7 - once
TGTGCCAGCAGTAGAGCCCGTAGAGGCAGCAGCTCTGGCTACACCTTC CASSRARRGSSSGYTF TRBJ1-2 TRBV12-3/TRBV12-4 - -
TGTGCCAGCACCGATCAAGATAGGACTCAGCCCCAGCATTTT CASTDQDRTQPQHF TRBJ1-5 TRBV2 - -
TGTGCCAGCAGCCAGTCCCTGCCGGGGCAAGGGGAGCTGTTTTTT CASSQSLPGQGELFF TRBJ2-2 TRBV7-8 - -
TGTGCCAGCAGCTTAGGATCTACCGGGGGGGTGCCGACAGATACGCAGTATTTT CASSLGSTGGVPTDTQYF TRBJ2-3 TRBV7-2 TRBD2 -
TGTGCTAGCAGCTTAAGGAGGGGCGGAACAGAGACCCAGTACTTC CASSLRRGGTETQYF TRBJ2-5 TRBV5-1 - -
TGCGCCAGCAGCCAAGAACTAGACATCGTTAATGAAAAACTGTTTTTT CASSQELDIVNEKLFF TRBJ1-4 TRBV4-3 - many
TGTGCCAGCAGCCCCGGAAGACCAGGGACAGAAGCCTACGAGCAGTACTTC CASSPGRPGTEAYEQYF TRBJ2-7 TRBV9 TRBD1 -
TGTGCCAGCAGCTTAGGGGCAGGGGGCAACACTGACGCTACTTTC CASSLGAGGNTDATF TRBJ2-6 TRBV7-8 TRBD1 -
TGTGCCAGTAGCCCGCGGGACAATCACTCACCCCTCCACTTT CASSPRDNHSPLHF TRBJ1-6 TRBV19 - -
TGTGCCAGCAACTTCGGGGCAGCAGCAGATACGCAGTATTTT CASNFGAAADTQYF TRBJ2-3 TRBV7-2 - -
TGCAGTGCTTATGGGGCAGGGGGCTACGAGCAGTACTTC CSAYGAGGYEQYF TRBJ2-7 TRBV20-1 TRBD1 -
TGCAGCGTCCGACAGGGGGCGCAGGAGACCCAGTACTTC CSVRQGAQETQYF TRBJ2-5 TRBV29-1 TRBD1 many
TGTGCCAGCAGCGTTGGGACAGGGGGGTGGAAGACAGAGTACTTC CASSVGTGGWKTEYF TRBJ1-3 TRBV7-2 TRBD1 -
TGTGCCAGCAGTCCAAACAGGGGGCCTCTCTATGGCTACACCTTC CASSPNRGPLYGYTF TRBJ1-2 TRBV27 TRBD1 -
TGTGCCAGCAGCCTGGGACATAGCTCCTATAATTCACCCCTCCACTTT CASSLGHSSYNSPLHF TRBJ1-6 TRBV3-1 - many
TGTGCCAGCAGTATGTTCACCGGGACATCCGGGGGAACATACTTC CASSMFTGTSGGTYF TRBJ2-7 TRBV7-2 - -
TGCAGTGCTAGAGATCTAGCGTCACATAATGGCTACACCTTC CSARDLASHNGYTF TRBJ1-2 TRBV20-1 - -
TGTGCCAGCAGTGCGGGACAGTTCACTGAAGCTTTCTTT CASSAGQFTEAFF TRBJ1-1 TRBV25-1 TRBD1 few
TGCAGTGCTAGAGATCGGGCCTGGGCAGGTGGTGAGCAGTACTTC CSARDRAWAGGEQYF TRBJ2-7 TRBV20-1 - -
TGTGCCAGCAGTTCCGGGACAGCCAATTCACCCCTCCACTTT CASSSGTANSPLHF TRBJ1-6 TRBV12-3/TRBV12-4 TRBD1 many
TGTGCCAGCACCTTAGATCTGGGGTCTAACTATGGCTACACCTTC CASTLDLGSNYGYTF TRBJ1-2 TRBV12-3/TRBV12-4 - -
TGTGCCAGCAGCTCCCAGGGAGGTGAACAGCCCCAGCAATTT CASSSQGGEQPQQF TRBJ1-5 TRBV7-2 - -
TGTGCCAGCAGTTACCCGAGCGTGGGATTCAAAGACATCTACACCTTC CASSYPSVGFKDIYTF TRBJ1-2 TRBV6-5 - -
TGTGCCAGCAGGTGGGACGGAACTGAAGCTTTCTTT CASRWDGTEAFF TRBJ1-1 TRBV5-6 - -
TGTGCCAGCAGCGTATGGGTAGCTGGGGCCAACGTCCTGACTTTC CASSVWVAGANVLTF TRBJ2-6 TRBV13 - -
TGTGCCAGCAGCTTGGCCAGGGGGACCTCCTACAATGAGCAGTTCTTC CASSLARGTSYNEQFF TRBJ2-1 TRBV5-5 TRBD1 -
TGTGCCAGCACAAAGCTTGGCACTGAAGCTTTCTTT CASTKLGTEAFF TRBJ1-1 TRBV7-3 - -